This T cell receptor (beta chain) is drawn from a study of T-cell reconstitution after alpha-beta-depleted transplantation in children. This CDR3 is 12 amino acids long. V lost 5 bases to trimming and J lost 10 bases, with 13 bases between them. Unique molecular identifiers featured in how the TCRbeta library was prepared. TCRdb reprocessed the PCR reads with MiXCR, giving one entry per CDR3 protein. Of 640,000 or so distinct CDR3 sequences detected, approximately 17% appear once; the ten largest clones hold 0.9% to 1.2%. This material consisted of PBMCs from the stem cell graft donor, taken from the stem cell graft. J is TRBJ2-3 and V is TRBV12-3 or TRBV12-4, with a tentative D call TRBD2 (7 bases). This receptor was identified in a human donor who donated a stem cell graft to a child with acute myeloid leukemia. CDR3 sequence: CASSPGGRSQYF. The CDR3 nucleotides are TGTGCCAGCAGTCCGGGGGGCCGTTCGCAGTATTTT.